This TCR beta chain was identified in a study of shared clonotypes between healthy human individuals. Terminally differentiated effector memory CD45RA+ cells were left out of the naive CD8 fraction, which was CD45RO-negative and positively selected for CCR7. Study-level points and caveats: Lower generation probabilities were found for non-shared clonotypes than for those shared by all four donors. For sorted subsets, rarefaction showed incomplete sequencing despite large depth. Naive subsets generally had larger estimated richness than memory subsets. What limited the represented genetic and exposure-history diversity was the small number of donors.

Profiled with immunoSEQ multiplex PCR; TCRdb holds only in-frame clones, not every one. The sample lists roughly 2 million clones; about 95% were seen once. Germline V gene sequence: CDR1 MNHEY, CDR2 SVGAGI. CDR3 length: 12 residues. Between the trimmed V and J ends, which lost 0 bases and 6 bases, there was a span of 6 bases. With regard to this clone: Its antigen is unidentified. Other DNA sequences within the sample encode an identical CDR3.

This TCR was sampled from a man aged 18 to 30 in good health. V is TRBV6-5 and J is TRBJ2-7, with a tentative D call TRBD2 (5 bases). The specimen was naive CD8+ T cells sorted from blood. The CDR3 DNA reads TGTGCCAGCAGTTACTCCCGGGGCGAGCAGTACTTC. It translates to CASSYSRGEQYF.